The 29 T cell receptor beta chains presented below share a single source sample, sequenced in a study of cytomegalovirus exposure and HLA in healthy donors. Vbeta (60) and Jbeta (13) primers were used in the PCR. Sequenced by immunoSEQ multiplex PCR; TCRdb stores in-frame clones only, minus some. The sample records about 130,000 clones, roughly 72% being singletons. The sequenced material came from PBMCs. The origin of the receptors is a man between 40 and 49 years old in good health and CMV-seropositive.

This chain uses TRBV7-2 with TRBJ1-5; the D gene is possibly TRBD1 (6 bases). CDR1 is SGHTA, CDR2 FQGNSA, per germline. The length of the CDR3 is 14 residues. Deletions cut 5 bases from V and 2 bases from J, with 10 bases between. The CDR3 loop reads CASSNRQGNQPQHF. DNA for the CDR3: TGTGCCAGCAGCAATCGACAGGGCAATCAGCCCCAGCATTTT.

The rearrangement uses TRBV6-6 and TRBJ2-1; TRBD1 matches at 10 bases. This CDR3 region has 16 residues. CDR1 and CDR2 (germline): MNHNY, SVGAGI (reference sequence). V lost 2 bases and J lost 2; bases outside the gene matches: 3. The CDR3 reads CASSYLDRGTYNEQFF. The CDR3 nucleotides are TGTGCCAGCAGTTACCTGGACAGGGGGACCTACAATGAGCAGTTCTTC.

In its sample, this clone was seen a few times. The V call is TRBV6-5, the J call TRBJ2-2; unclear D gene. Between the trimmed V and J ends, which lost 4 bases and 5 bases, there was a span of 5 bases. CDR1 MNHEY and CDR2 SVGAGI come from the germline V gene. This CDR3 contains 12 residues. In nucleotides, the CDR3 is TGTGCCAGCAGTTCTAATACCGGGGAGCTGTTTTTT. It codes for CASSSNTGELFF.

V and J are TRBV6-1 and TRBJ2-3; unclear D gene. The CDR3 is 17 amino acids. Germline CDR1 reads MNHNS; CDR2 reads SASEGT. Trimming shortened V by 2 bases and J by 1 base, and 16 bases separated the two germline ends. CDR3 amino acids: CASSENFDGGRTDTQYF. CDR3 sequence (DNA): TGTGCCAGCAGTGAAAACTTTGACGGCGGCCGCACAGATACGCAGTATTTT.

The J gene is TRBJ2-1, the V gene TRBV28; 7 nucleotides agree with TRBD2. Germline V gene sequence: CDR1 MDHEN, CDR2 SYDVKM. After removal of 6 bases from V and 0 bases from J, the junction contained 5 bases not matched to a gene. The CDR3 length is 15 residues. CDR3 sequence: CASSPVAGSYNEQFF. CDR3 in DNA: TGTGCCAGCAGCCCAGTAGCGGGCTCCTACAATGAGCAGTTCTTC.

A few counts support this clone. The chain joins TRBV30 to TRBJ1-5; 9 positions agree with TRBD1. The CDR3 totals 15 residues. Looked up from germline, CDR1 is GTSNPN and CDR2 is SVGIG (reference sequence). J gave up 7 bases and V 0 bases, and 7 bases lay outside the gene matches. This CDR3 reads CAWSVLGQGGQPQHF. CDR3 coding DNA: TGTGCCTGGAGTGTACTGGGACAGGGAGGGCAGCCCCAGCATTTT.

The genes are TRBV6-1 and TRBJ2-3, with 9 bases fitting TRBD2. The germline V gene encodes CDR1 MNHNS and CDR2 SASEGT. J was trimmed by 3 bases and V by 3 bases; bases with no gene match: 13. The CDR3 totals 18 residues. The CDR3 nucleotides are TGTGCCAGCAGTGACACAGCCCCCTTAGCGGGGGAAACAGATACGCAGTATTTT. Protein product: CASSDTAPLAGETDTQYF.

The V and J genes are TRBV5-1 and TRBJ1-4; D perhaps matches TRBD1 (5 bases). Germline lookup yields CDR1 SGHRS and CDR2 YFSETQ. Trimming took 2 bases from V and 3 from J, leaving 8 bases between them. The CDR3 sequence is 14 residues long. The CDR3 DNA reads as TGCGCCAGCAGCTTAACAGGTTCTAATGAAAAACTGTTTTTT. Protein product: CASSLTGSNEKLFF. Filled out from reference TRBV5-1 and TRBJ1-4, the complete variable domain reads KAGVTQTPRYLIKTRGQQVTLSCSPISGHRSVSWYQQTPGQGLQFLFEYFSETQRNKGNFPGRFSGRQFSNSRSEMNVSTLELGDSALYLCASSLTGSNEKLFFGSGTQLSVL.

The genes are TRBV19 and TRBJ1-6; D is undetermined. This CDR3 is 16 amino acids long. Germline loops: CDR1 LNHDA, CDR2 SQIVND (reference sequence). V lost 3 bases to trimming and J lost 2 bases, with 11 bases between them. The CDR3 sequence: CASSMRVGTYNSPLHF. CDR3 coding DNA: TGTGCCAGTAGTATGAGGGTCGGCACCTATAATTCACCCCTCCACTTT.

The V call is TRBV7-2, the J call TRBJ2-2; weak D call: TRBD2 (6 bases). The CDR3 contains 18 residues. The ends were cut back, 1 base at V and 0 bases at J, with 15 bases in the middle. CDR1 SGHTA and CDR2 FQGNSA come from the germline V gene. CDR3 DNA: TGTGCCAGCAGCTTAGATGGGGTGGGAGGCGCGAACACCGGGGAGCTGTTTTTT. Translation: CASSLDGVGGANTGELFF.

The rearrangement joins TRBV11-1 to TRBJ2-7; possibly TRBD1 for D (5 bases). CDR1 SGHAT and CDR2 FQDESV come from the germline V gene (reference sequence). Trimming took off 3 bases at V and 6 bases at J, with 6 bases between the two ends. The CDR3 contains 11 residues. The CDR3: CASSFGAEQYF. The CDR3 DNA reads as TGTGCCAGCAGCTTTGGGGCCGAGCAGTACTTC.

This clone occurred a few times. This rearrangement joins TRBV5-5 to TRBJ2-7, with D maybe TRBD1 (5 bases). Trimming removed 5 bases at V and 7 bases at J, with 16 bases between. The CDR3 is 13 residues long. Germline-derived CDR1 and CDR2 are SGHKS and YYEKEE (reference sequence). This CDR3 is CASRDGAIPEQYF. CDR3 coding DNA: TGTGCCAGCAGAGATGGGGCCATTCCTGAGCAGTACTTC. Full variable domain (remainder filled in from reference TRBV5-5 and TRBJ2-7): DAGVTQSPTHLIKTRGQQVTLRCSPISGHKSVSWYQQVLGQGPQFIFQYYEKEERGRGNFPDRFSARQFPNYSSELNVNALLLGDSALYLCASRDGAIPEQYFGPGTRLTVT.

The V gene is TRBV9, the J gene TRBJ2-7; D possibly corresponds to TRBD1 (7 bases). The CDR3 sequence is 14 residues long. The germline V gene encodes CDR1 SGDLS and CDR2 YYNGEE. V lost 4 bases and J 6 bases, leaving 17 bases between the germline ends. CDR3 sequence: CASSQPGGFAEQYF. For the CDR3, the DNA is TGTGCCAGCAGCCAACCAGGGGGGTTCGCCGAGCAGTACTTC.

The chain uses TRBV10-3 and TRBJ1-2; weak D call: TRBD1 (6 bases). This CDR3 spans 15 amino acids. Trimming removed 2 bases from V and 2 bases from J, with 12 bases in between. CDR1 is ENHRY and CDR2 is SYGVKD in the germline V gene. CDR3 sequence reads: CAISEGQGSNYGYTF. The CDR3 DNA follows: TGTGCCATCAGTGAGGGGCAGGGGAGCAACTATGGCTACACCTTC.

The genes are TRBV15 and TRBJ2-5; 7 positions match TRBD1. Looked up from germline, CDR1 is LNHNV and CDR2 is YYDKDF (reference sequence). V shed 4 bases, J shed 0 bases, and the junction held 8 bases outside the gene matches. This CDR3 comprises 16 residues. The CDR3 DNA sequence: TGTGCCACCAGCAAGCCCGGGACAGATTACCAAGAGACCCAGTACTTC. Its protein product is CATSKPGTDYQETQYF.

This clone was seen once. The chain employs TRBV11-2 and TRBJ2-5, with TRBD2 matching over 9 bases. The V gene's germline CDR1 is SGHAT and CDR2 FQNNGV. This CDR3 is 15 amino acids long. With 4 bases clipped from V and 2 bases from J, the junction kept 5 bases outside the gene matches. This CDR3 is CASSWLAGTQETQYF. For the CDR3, the DNA is TGTGCCAGCAGCTGGCTAGCGGGGACTCAAGAGACCCAGTACTTC.

The V call is TRBV4-1, the J call TRBJ1-6; 7 positions agree with TRBD1. The V segment lost 2 bases and the J segment 7 bases; nucleotides outside the gene matches: 5. Germline CDR1 MGHRA, CDR2 YSYEKL. The CDR3 runs to 15 residues. The CDR3 region is CASSQRDSGNSPLHF. CDR3 DNA: TGCGCCAGCAGCCAAAGGGACAGCGGGAATTCACCCCTCCACTTT.

This clone was seen once. This sequence joins TRBV5-4 and TRBJ1-2; 12 bases fit TRBD1. Germline CDR1 and CDR2: SGHNT and YYREEE (reference sequence). The CDR3 has 16 residues. Germline trimming cut 4 bases from V and 4 bases from J; bases unmatched to any gene: 8. The CDR3 bases are TGTGCCAGCAGCAGGCCGGGACAGGGGGCCACCTATGGCTACACCTTC. Translating gives CASSRPGQGATYGYTF.

The V and J genes are TRBV6-5 and TRBJ1-2; TRBD1 matches at 8 bases. Germline lookup yields CDR1 MNHEY and CDR2 SVGAGI. This CDR3 is 12 amino acids long. V lost 5 bases and J lost 5; bases outside the gene matches: 1. DNA of the CDR3: TGTGCCAGCAGTCGACAGGGGTATGGCTACACCTTC. Its translation: CASSRQGYGYTF.

The chain combines TRBV5-1 with TRBJ2-1; TRBD2 agrees at 7 bases. Trimming at V came to 0 bases and at J to 5 bases, leaving 11 bases not matched to a gene. Germline values: CDR1 SGHRS, CDR2 YFSETQ. This CDR3 is 17 amino acids long. The DNA of the CDR3 is TGCGCCAGCAGCTTGGCCTTCGCGGGAGCCCTTGACAATGAGCAGTTCTTC. This sequence encodes CASSLAFAGALDNEQFF.

The V gene is TRBV27, the J gene TRBJ1-5; D is perhaps TRBD1 (5 bases). V was clipped by 6 bases and J by 0 bases, with 15 bases between them. Germline-derived CDR1 and CDR2 are MNHEY and SMNVEV (reference sequence). The CDR3 consists of 16 residues. This CDR3 reads CASSQRAGNSNQPQHF. The CDR3, as DNA: TGTGCCAGCAGCCAAAGGGCAGGGAATAGCAATCAGCCCCAGCATTTT.

J is TRBJ2-5 and V is TRBV20-1; unclear D gene. Germline V gives CDR1 DFQATT, CDR2 SNEGSKA (reference sequence). This CDR3 has 11 amino acids. V was shortened by 1 base and J by 5 bases, with 5 bases between the two germline ends. The DNA for the CDR3 is TGCAGTGCTAGAGTTCTCGAGACCCAGTACTTC. Translated, it gives CSARVLETQYF.

V and J are TRBV18 and TRBJ2-1, with a possible D match to TRBD2 (6 bases). The CDR3 covers 15 residues. Germline CDR1 KGHSH, CDR2 LQKENI. V shed 4 bases and J shed 0 bases, with 10 bases lying between them. CDR3 DNA sequence: TGTGCCAGCTCACGGGACTCTAGCTCCTACAATGAGCAGTTCTTC. Its translation: CASSRDSSSYNEQFF.

A few counts support this clone. The chain links TRBV30 to TRBJ2-7; 7 nucleotides align to TRBD1. The CDR3 consists of 13 residues. The germline V gene encodes CDR1 GTSNPN and CDR2 SVGIG (reference sequence). After removal of 3 bases from V and 4 bases from J, the junction contained 6 bases not matched to a gene. The CDR3 coding sequence is TGTGCCTGGAGCCGGGACAGTTCTTACGAGCAGTACTTC. Its protein product is CAWSRDSSYEQYF.

The chain has TRBV5-1 and TRBJ1-1; D remains unclear. Germline CDR1 SGHRS, CDR2 YFSETQ. Trimming cost V 0 bases and J 0 bases, with 9 bases left between them. The CDR3 runs to 15 residues. This CDR3 reads CASSLGLNMNTEAFF. CDR3 in DNA: TGCGCCAGCAGCTTGGGACTGAACATGAACACTGAAGCTTTCTTT.

The genes are TRBV27 and TRBJ1-1, with D uncertain. V dropped 5 bases and J dropped 4 bases, with 11 bases sitting between them. This CDR3 is 13 amino acids long. The germline V gene encodes CDR1 MNHEY and CDR2 SMNVEV (reference sequence). CDR3 amino acids: CASSARRGTEAFF. The CDR3, as DNA: TGTGCCAGCAGTGCTCGAAGAGGCACTGAAGCTTTCTTT.

This clone was seen only a few times. V gene TRBV6-4 combines with J gene TRBJ2-3; maybe TRBD1 (6 bases). V dropped 1 base and J dropped 4 bases, with 21 bases sitting between them. CDR1 is MRHNA and CDR2 is SNTAGT in the germline V gene. CDR3 length: 18 residues. CDR3 sequence reads: CASSDFRTERVPPDTQYF. In DNA form, the CDR3 reads TGTGCCAGCAGTGACTTCCGGACAGAAAGAGTTCCCCCAGATACGCAGTATTTT.

The CDR3 loop reads CASSLTGSGTGLGYTF. CDR3 sequence (DNA): TGTGCCAGCAGCTTAACTGGCTCCGGTACAGGTCTTGGCTACACCTTC. This chain links TRBV7-3 with TRBJ1-2, with D perhaps matching TRBD1 (5 bases). Germline assignment: CDR1 SGHTA and CDR2 FQGTGA. Trimming removed 0 bases at V and 7 bases at J, with 18 bases between. CDR3 length: 16 amino acids.

The chain is built from TRBV6-4 and TRBJ2-7; D not certain. The germline V gene has CDR1 MRHNA and CDR2 SNTAGT. The CDR3 consists of 13 residues. V lost 6 bases, J lost 1 base, and 10 bases lay in between. CDR3 sequence: CASRASRSYEQYF. The CDR3 DNA follows: TGTGCCAGCAGGGCGAGCAGGTCCTACGAGCAGTACTTC.